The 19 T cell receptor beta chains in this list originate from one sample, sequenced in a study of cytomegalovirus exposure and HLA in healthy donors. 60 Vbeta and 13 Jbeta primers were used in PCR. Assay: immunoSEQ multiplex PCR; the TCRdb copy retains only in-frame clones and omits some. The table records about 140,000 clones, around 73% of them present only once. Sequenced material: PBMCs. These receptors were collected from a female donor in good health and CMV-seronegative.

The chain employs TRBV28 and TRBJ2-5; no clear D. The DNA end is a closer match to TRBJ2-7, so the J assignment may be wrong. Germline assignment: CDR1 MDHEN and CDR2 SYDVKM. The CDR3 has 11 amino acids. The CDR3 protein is CASSFFYEQYF. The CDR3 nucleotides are TGTGCCAGCAGTTTTTTCTACGAGCAGTACTTC.

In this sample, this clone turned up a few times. The CDR3 reads CASSRGSGTGYTF. CDR3 sequence (DNA): TGTGCCAGCAGTCGGGGTTCGGGTACAGGCTACACCTTC. This chain links TRBV28 with TRBJ1-2; D is unclear. The CDR3 extends over 13 amino acids. The ends were cut back, 5 bases at V and 8 bases at J, with 15 bases in the middle. Germline values: CDR1 MDHEN, CDR2 SYDVKM.

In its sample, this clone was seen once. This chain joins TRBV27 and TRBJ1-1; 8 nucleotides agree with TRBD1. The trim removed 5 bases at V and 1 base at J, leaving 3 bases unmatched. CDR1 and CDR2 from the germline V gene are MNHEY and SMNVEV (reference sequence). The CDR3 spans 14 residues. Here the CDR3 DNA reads TGTGCCAGCAGTACTACAGGGGGGAACACTGAAGCTTTCTTT. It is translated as CASSTTGGNTEAFF.

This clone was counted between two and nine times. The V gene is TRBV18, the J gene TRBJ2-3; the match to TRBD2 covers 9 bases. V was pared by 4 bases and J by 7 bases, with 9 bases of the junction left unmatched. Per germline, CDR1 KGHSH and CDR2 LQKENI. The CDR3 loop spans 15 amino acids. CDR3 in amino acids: CASSQSSGRTNTQYF. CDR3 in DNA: TGTGCCAGCTCACAGAGTAGCGGGAGAACCAATACGCAGTATTTT.

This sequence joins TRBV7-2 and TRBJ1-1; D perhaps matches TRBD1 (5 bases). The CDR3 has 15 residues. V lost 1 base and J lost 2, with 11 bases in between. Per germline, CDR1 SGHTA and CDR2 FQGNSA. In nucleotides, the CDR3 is TGTGCCAGCAGCTTAGTGAAGGGGCGAAACACTGAAGCTTTCTTT. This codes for CASSLVKGRNTEAFF. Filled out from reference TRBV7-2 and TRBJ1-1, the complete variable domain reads GAGVSQSPSNKVTEKGKDVELRCDPISGHTALYWYRQSLGQGLEFLIYFQGNSAPDKSGLPSDRFSAERTGGSVSTLTIQRTQQEDSAVYLCASSLVKGRNTEAFFGQGTRLTVV.

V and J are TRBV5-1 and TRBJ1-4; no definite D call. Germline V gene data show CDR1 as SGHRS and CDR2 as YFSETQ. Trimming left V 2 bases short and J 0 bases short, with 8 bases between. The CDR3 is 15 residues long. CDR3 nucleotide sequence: TGCGCCAGCAGCTTAACGGGTACAACTAATGAAAAACTGTTTTTT. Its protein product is CASSLTGTTNEKLFF.

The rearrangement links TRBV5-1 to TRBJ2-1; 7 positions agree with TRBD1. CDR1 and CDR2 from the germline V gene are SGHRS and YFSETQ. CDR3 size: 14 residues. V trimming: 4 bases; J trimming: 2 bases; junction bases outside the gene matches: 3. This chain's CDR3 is CASSRQGAYNEQFF. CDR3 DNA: TGCGCCAGCAGCCGACAGGGAGCCTACAATGAGCAGTTCTTC. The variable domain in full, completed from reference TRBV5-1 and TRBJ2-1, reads KAGVTQTPRYLIKTRGQQVTLSCSPISGHRSVSWYQQTPGQGLQFLFEYFSETQRNKGNFPGRFSGRQFSNSRSEMNVSTLELGDSALYLCASSRQGAYNEQFFGPGTRLTVL.

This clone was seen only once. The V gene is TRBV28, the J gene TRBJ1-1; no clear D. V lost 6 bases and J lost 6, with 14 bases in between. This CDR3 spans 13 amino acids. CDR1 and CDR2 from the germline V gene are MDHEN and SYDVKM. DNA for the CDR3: TGTGCCAGCAGAGAAGGAGGGTTGGCTGAAGCTTTCTTT. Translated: CASREGGLAEAFF.

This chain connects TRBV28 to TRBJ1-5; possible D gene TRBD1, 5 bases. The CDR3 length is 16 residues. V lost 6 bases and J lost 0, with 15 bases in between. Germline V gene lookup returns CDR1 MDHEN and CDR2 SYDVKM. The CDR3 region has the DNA TGTGCCAGCAGACTGACGGGACTAAATAGCAATCAGCCCCAGCATTTT. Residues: CASRLTGLNSNQPQHF.

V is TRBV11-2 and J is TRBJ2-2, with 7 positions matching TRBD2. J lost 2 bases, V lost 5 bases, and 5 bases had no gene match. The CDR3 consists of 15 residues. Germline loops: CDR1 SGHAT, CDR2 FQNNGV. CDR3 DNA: TGTGCCAGCAGCACCAGCGGGACTAACACCGGGGAGCTGTTTTTT. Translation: CASSTSGTNTGELFF. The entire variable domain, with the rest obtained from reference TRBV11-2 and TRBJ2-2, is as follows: EAGVAQSPRYKIIEKRQSVAFWCNPISGHATLYWYQQILGQGPKLLIQFQNNGVVDDSQLPKDRFSAERLKGVDSTLKIQPAKLEDSAVYLCASSTSGTNTGELFFGEGSRLTVL.

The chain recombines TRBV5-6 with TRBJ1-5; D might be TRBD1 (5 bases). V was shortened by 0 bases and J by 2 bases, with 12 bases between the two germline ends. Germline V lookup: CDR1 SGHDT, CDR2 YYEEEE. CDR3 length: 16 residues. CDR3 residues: CASSLGGGIGNQPQHF. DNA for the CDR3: TGTGCCAGCAGCTTGGGGGGGGGTATCGGCAATCAGCCCCAGCATTTT.

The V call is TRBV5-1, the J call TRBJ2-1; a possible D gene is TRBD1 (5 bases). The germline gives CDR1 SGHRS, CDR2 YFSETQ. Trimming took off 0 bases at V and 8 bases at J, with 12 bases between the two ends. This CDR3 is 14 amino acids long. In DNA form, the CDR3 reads TGCGCCAGCAGCTTGGCCGTCCAGACAGATGAGCAGTTCTTC. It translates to CASSLAVQTDEQFF.

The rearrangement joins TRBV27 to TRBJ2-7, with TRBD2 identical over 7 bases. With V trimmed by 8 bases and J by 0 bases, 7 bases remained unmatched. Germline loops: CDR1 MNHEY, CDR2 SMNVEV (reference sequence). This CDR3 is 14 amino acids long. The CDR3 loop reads CASGRSGASYEQYF. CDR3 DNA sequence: TGTGCCAGCGGAAGAAGCGGGGCCTCCTACGAGCAGTACTTC.

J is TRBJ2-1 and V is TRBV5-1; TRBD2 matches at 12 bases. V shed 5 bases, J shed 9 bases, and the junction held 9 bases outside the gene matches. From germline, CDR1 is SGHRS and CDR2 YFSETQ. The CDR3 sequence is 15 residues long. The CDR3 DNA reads TGCGCCAGCAGGAGGCTAGCGGGGGGGACCGGTGAGCAGTTCTTC. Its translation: CASRRLAGGTGEQFF.

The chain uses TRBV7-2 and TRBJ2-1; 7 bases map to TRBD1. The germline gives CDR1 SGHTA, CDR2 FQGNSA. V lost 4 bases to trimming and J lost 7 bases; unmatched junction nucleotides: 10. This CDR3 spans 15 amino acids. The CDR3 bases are TGTGCCAGCAGCTCCGACGAAATGACAGGGAATGAGCAGTTCTTC. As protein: CASSSDEMTGNEQFF.

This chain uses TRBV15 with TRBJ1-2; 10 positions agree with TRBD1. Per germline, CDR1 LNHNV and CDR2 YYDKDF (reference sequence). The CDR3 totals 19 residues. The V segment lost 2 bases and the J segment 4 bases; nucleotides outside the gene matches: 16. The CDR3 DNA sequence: TGTGCCACCAGCAGATATGGTCGGGGAGACAGGGGGCAAGTCTATGGCTACACCTTC. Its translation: CATSRYGRGDRGQVYGYTF.

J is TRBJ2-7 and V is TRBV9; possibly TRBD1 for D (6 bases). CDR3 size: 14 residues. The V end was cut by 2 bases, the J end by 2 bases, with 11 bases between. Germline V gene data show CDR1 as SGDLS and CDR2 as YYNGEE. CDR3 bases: TGTGCCAGCAGCGTTACCGGGACAACCTACGAGCAGTACTTC. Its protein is CASSVTGTTYEQYF.

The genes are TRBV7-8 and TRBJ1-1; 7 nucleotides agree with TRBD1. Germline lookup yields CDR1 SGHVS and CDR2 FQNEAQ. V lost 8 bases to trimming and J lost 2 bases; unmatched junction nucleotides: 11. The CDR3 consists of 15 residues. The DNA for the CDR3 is TGTGCCAGCCGAGACAGGGCGCTTCTTAACACTGAAGCTTTCTTT. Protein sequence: CASRDRALLNTEAFF.

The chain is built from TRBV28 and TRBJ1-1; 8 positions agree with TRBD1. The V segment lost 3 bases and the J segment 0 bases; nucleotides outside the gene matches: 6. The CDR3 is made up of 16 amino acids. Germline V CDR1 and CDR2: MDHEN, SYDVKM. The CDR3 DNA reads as TGTGCCAGCAGTTTTATCGACAGGGGAATGAACACTGAAGCTTTCTTT. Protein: CASSFIDRGMNTEAFF.